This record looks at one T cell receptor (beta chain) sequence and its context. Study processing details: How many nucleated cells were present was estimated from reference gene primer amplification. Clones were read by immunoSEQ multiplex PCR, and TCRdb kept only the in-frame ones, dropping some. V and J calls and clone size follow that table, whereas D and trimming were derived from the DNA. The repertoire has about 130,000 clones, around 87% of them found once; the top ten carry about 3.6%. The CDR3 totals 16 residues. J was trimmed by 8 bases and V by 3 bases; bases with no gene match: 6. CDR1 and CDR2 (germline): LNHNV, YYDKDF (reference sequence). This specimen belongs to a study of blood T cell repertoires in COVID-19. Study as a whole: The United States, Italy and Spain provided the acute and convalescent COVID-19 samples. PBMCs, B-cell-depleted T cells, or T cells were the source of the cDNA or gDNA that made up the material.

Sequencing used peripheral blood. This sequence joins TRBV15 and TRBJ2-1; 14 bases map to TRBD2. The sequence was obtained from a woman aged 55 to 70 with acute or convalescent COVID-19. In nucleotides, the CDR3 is TGTGCCACCAGCAGGGGTGGGACTAGCGGGAGTCATGAGCAGTTCTTC. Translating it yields CATSRGGTSGSHEQFF.